This entry lists 28 T cell receptor beta chains sequenced from one sample in a study of CD8 T cells in cerebrospinal fluid in Alzheimer's disease (dated by TCRdb to about 2020). The protocol used for the library was 10x single-cell sequencing. Sequencer: NextSeq 550. TCRdb reprocessed the reads and assigns one entry to each CDR3 protein sequence, leaving out DNA. The sample's records list 650 to 950 distinct CDR3 sequences. In total, the top ten clones hold over 8.5% of the sample. The sequenced material came from cerebrospinal fluid. All receptors come from a human donor with Parkinson's disease.

Judged by frequency, this clonotype is medium-sized. The rearrangement uses TRBV12-3 or TRBV12-4 and TRBJ2-2. The CDR3 totals 12 residues. This chain's CDR3 is CASSLKVGELFF.

The V call is TRBV7-2, the J call TRBJ1-1. This CDR3 is 12 amino acids long. The germline CDR1 and CDR2 sequences are SGHTA and FQGNSA. CDR3 sequence reads: CASSLAGIGALF.

This clonotype is large by frequency. The chain joins TRBV28 to TRBJ2-3; TCRdb picks TRBD2, but there is no DNA to check that call. From germline, CDR1 is MDHEN and CDR2 SYDVKM. CDR3 length equals 18 residues. The CDR3 reads CASSVVSLAGGPPYTQYF.

According to its frequency, this clonotype is large (0.1 to 1%). J is TRBJ1-5 and V is TRBV28. The CDR3 is 15 amino acids. CDR1 and CDR2 (germline): MDHEN, SYDVKM. The CDR3: CASTWEGNSNQPQHF.

By frequency, this clonotype is large. The V and J genes are TRBV11-2 and TRBJ2-1; TCRdb lists TRBD2, though no DNA is available to test this call. The CDR3 has 17 amino acids. CDR1 and CDR2 from the germline V gene are SGHAT and FQNNGV. This CDR3 is CASSPDSGRALFNEQFF.

Measured by frequency, this clonotype is large. V and J are TRBV6-6 and TRBJ1-3. The V gene's germline CDR1 is MNHNY and CDR2 SVGAGI (reference sequence). The CDR3 runs 16 residues. The CDR3 loop is CASSPYLDSSGNTIYF.

This clonotype is identified as medium-sized from frequency. The gene calls are TRBV28 and TRBJ2-1; TCRdb calls TRBD2, which cannot be checked without DNA. The CDR3 extends over 15 amino acids. The germline V gene has CDR1 MDHEN and CDR2 SYDVKM. The CDR3 spells CASTPTSGLGNEQFF. The whole variable domain, filled in from reference TRBV28 and TRBJ2-1, reads DVKVTQSSRYLVKRTGEKVFLECVQDMDHENMFWYRQDPGLGLRLIYFSYDVKMKEKGDIPEGYSVSREKKERFSLILESASTNQTSMYLCASTPTSGLGNEQFFGPGTRLTVL.

Measured by frequency, this clonotype is large. The genes are TRBV2 and TRBJ2-3; TCRdb's assignment of TRBD1 cannot be checked, as there is no DNA. The CDR3 is 14 amino acids. Germline CDR1 is SNHLY and CDR2 is FYNNEI. CDR3 in amino acids: CASEGQGAGDTQYF.

This clonotype is deemed large (0.1 to 1%) by its frequency. The genes are TRBV28 and TRBJ2-7; lacking DNA, the TRBD1 call made by TCRdb goes unchecked. The germline V gene encodes CDR1 MDHEN and CDR2 SYDVKM. The CDR3 has 13 amino acids. CDR3 region: CASVRGSSYEQYF.

This clonotype registers large by frequency. V and J are TRBV7-2 and TRBJ1-5. CDR1 is SGHTA and CDR2 is FQGNSA in the germline V gene. This CDR3 is 15 amino acids long. The CDR3 reads CASSLVPGSSQPQHF.

This clonotype is medium-sized by frequency. This chain uses TRBV5-5 with TRBJ1-2; TCRdb returns TRBD1, unconfirmable since there is no DNA. From germline, CDR1 is SGHKS and CDR2 YYEKEE (reference sequence). The length of the CDR3 is 13 residues. CDR3 sequence: CASTGGTGYGYTF.

Judged by frequency, this clonotype is large. V and J are TRBV6-6 and TRBJ2-3; the TRBD1 assignment by TCRdb is unverifiable without DNA. Germline CDR1 is MNHNY and CDR2 is SVGAGI (reference sequence). The CDR3 is 13 amino acids. The CDR3: CASRTGGADTQYF.

This clonotype counts as large by frequency. V and J are TRBV9 and TRBJ1-3; without DNA, the TCRdb call of TRBD1 cannot be checked. This CDR3 is 17 amino acids long. Germline V CDR1 and CDR2: SGDLS, YYNGEE. The CDR3 loop is CASSVEPWDSQGNTIYF.

Considering frequency, this clonotype is large. The chain couples TRBV20-1 to TRBJ1-1. The CDR3 spans 14 residues. Germline CDR1 reads DFQATT; CDR2 reads SNEGSKA (reference sequence). The CDR3 reads CSARVLGSNTEAFF.

By frequency, this clonotype registers large. The chain uses TRBV2 and TRBJ2-1. The CDR3 has 14 amino acids. Germline V lookup: CDR1 SNHLY, CDR2 FYNNEI. The CDR3 is CASSRLVQYNEQFF.

By frequency, this clonotype registers large. V and J are TRBV6-6 and TRBJ1-6; TCRdb outputs TRBD1, but without DNA this stays unchecked. Germline V gene lookup returns CDR1 MNHNY and CDR2 SVGAGI (reference sequence). The length of the CDR3 is 18 residues. CDR3 loop: CASSYSPGQGPPPRPLHF.

By frequency, this clonotype is large. This chain joins TRBV7-2 and TRBJ1-6. The CDR3 runs 14 residues. Germline lookup yields CDR1 SGHTA and CDR2 FQGNSA. The CDR3 sequence is CASSGDLRNSPLHF. The whole variable domain, filled in from reference TRBV7-2 and TRBJ1-6, reads GAGVSQSPSNKVTEKGKDVELRCDPISGHTALYWYRQSLGQGLEFLIYFQGNSAPDKSGLPSDRFSAERTGGSVSTLTIQRTQQEDSAVYLCASSGDLRNSPLHFGNGTRLTVT.

In terms of frequency, this clonotype is medium-sized. The CDR3 region is CASRSPDSSNQPQHF. This chain joins TRBV6-2 or TRBV6-3 and TRBJ1-5; absent DNA, TCRdb's TRBD1 call cannot be checked. CDR1 MNHEY and CDR2 SVGEGT come from the germline V gene. There are 15 residues in the CDR3.

This clonotype is identified as medium-sized from frequency. V is TRBV5-8 and J is TRBJ2-3; the TCRdb call, TRBD1, lacks DNA for checking. The length of the CDR3 is 14 residues. Germline CDR1 SGHTS, CDR2 YDEGEE. The CDR3 reads CASSLGTGTDTQYF.

By frequency, this clonotype registers large. This chain connects TRBV20-1 to TRBJ1-1. The CDR3 sequence is 11 residues long. CDR1 is DFQATT, CDR2 SNEGSKA, per germline (reference sequence). The CDR3 protein is CSASRSLEAFF.

This clonotype is large (0.1 to 1%) by frequency. The genes are TRBV12-3 or TRBV12-4 and TRBJ2-7; with no DNA, the TCRdb D assignment of TRBD1 cannot be verified. CDR3 length equals 13 residues. CDR3 residues: CASSTGTGQKQYF.

This clonotype is called large based on its frequency. The chain links TRBV6-6 to TRBJ1-5; TCRdb returns TRBD1, unconfirmable since there is no DNA. This CDR3 has 16 residues. Germline loops: CDR1 MNHNY, CDR2 SVGAGI (reference sequence). The CDR3 region is CASRTRGQGSNQPQHF.

This clonotype ranks as medium-sized in terms of frequency. V is TRBV28 and J is TRBJ2-3; TCRdb indicates TRBD2, and absent DNA this call remains unverified. Germline loops: CDR1 MDHEN, CDR2 SYDVKM. The CDR3 is 15 amino acids. CDR3 region: CASSLASGGQDTQYF.

This clonotype shows up as large (0.1 to 1%) by frequency. The CDR3 here is CAIRKDRVNTEAFF. The rearrangement uses TRBV10-3 and TRBJ1-1; the TCRdb call, TRBD1, lacks DNA for checking. The V gene's germline CDR1 is ENHRY and CDR2 SYGVKD. CDR3 size: 14 residues.

This clonotype is medium-sized (0.01 to 0.1%) by frequency. The V call is TRBV5-1, the J call TRBJ1-4; TCRdb's D call, TRBD1, is unchecked because there is no DNA. Germline-derived CDR1 and CDR2 are SGHRS and YFSETQ. The CDR3 runs 15 residues. CDR3 sequence reads: CASSLTTPDTGKLFF.

This clonotype registers large by frequency. The chain employs TRBV11-2 and TRBJ2-5. The CDR3 is made up of 12 amino acids. CDR1 is SGHAT and CDR2 is FQNNGV in the germline V gene. The CDR3 is CASSLDQETQYF.

This clonotype registers medium-sized by frequency. The CDR3 sequence is CASSSAGAPTDKQFF. The chain couples TRBV5-1 to TRBJ2-1; TCRdb calls TRBD1, which cannot be checked without DNA. The CDR3 runs 15 residues. From germline, CDR1 is SGHRS and CDR2 YFSETQ.

This clonotype is identified as large from frequency. The chain couples TRBV20-1 to TRBJ2-3; the TCRdb D gene call, TRBD2, has no DNA to confirm it. The length of the CDR3 is 15 residues. Germline CDR1 and CDR2: DFQATT and SNEGSKA (reference sequence). CDR3: CSASGSGGPLDTQYF.